This T cell receptor beta chain was captured by sequencing in a study of blood T cell repertoires in COVID-19. Overall study: Samples representing acute and convalescent COVID-19 were sourced from the United States, Italy and Spain. PBMCs, B-cell-depleted T cells, or T cells were the source of the cDNA or gDNA that made up the material.

This CDR3 has 13 residues. V was pared by 3 bases and J by 7 bases, with 10 bases between. Germline CDR1 and CDR2: SGHTA and FQGNSA. The authors' processing: Counts of nucleated cells, estimated from reference gene primer amplification, were obtained. Using immunoSEQ multiplex PCR, the repertoire was profiled, and TCRdb retains in-frame clones only, with some absent. The DNA was the basis for D and trimming; V, J and clone size are from that table. The data show about 13,000 clones, with about 76% seen just once and 40% to 45% held by the top ten. The receptor was derived from an elderly woman with acute or convalescent COVID-19. Sequencing was carried out using peripheral blood. This rearrangement joins TRBV7-2 to TRBJ2-1; D is ambiguous. The CDR3, as DNA: TGTGCCAGCAGCTTTAGTTACGGGAATGAGCAGTTCTTC. This translates into CASSFSYGNEQFF.